This TCR beta chain came from a study of a mutant IDH1 vaccine in newly diagnosed glioma. Study overall: Among treated patients, around 62% were male and approximately 40% female, and mean age was around 40 years.

Time point given: week 11, during vaccination. The investigators gave 300 ug of mutant IDH1 20-mer peptide in each vaccine dose, together with topical imiquimod. Libraries were prepared by immunoSEQ multiplex PCR; TCRdb keeps only in-frame clonotypes and omits some of them. Found here are about 25,000 clones, around 73% of them singletons; the top ten hold around 8.3%. This clone was observed once. Its antigen is undetermined. The CDR3 spans 17 residues. The junction had 10 bases not matched to a gene; V was cut back by 3 bases and J by 3 bases. From germline, CDR1 is PRHDT and CDR2 FYEKMQ (reference sequence). Study-wide results and caveats: Vaccine-induced immune responses occurred in approximately 93% of patients.

Sequencing was performed on PBMCs, taken from a glioma patient whose treatment included an IDH1 peptide vaccine. The receptor was derived from a woman under 30 with glioma. The V call is TRBV13, the J call TRBJ2-2, with TRBD1 matching over 7 bases. CDR3 bases: TGTGCCAGCAGCTTTCTACAGGGGTATGGGGACACCGGGGAGCTGTTTTTT. Translating it yields CASSFLQGYGDTGELFF.